Shown below are 8 T cell receptor beta chains from a single sample sequenced in a study of cytomegalovirus exposure and HLA in healthy donors. PCR employed 60 Vbeta and 13 Jbeta primers. The repertoire was sequenced with immunoSEQ multiplex PCR; TCRdb's copy has only in-frame clones and lacks some. The top ten clones hold 4.3% of a sample with some 150,000 clones, less than 85% of them seen once. Sequenced material: PBMCs. These receptors all stem from a man aged 40-50 years in good health and CMV-seronegative.

The chain recombines TRBV27 with TRBJ2-1; D call uncertain. The V and J ends lost 2 bases and 1 base respectively, with 6 bases between them. Germline V gives CDR1 MNHEY, CDR2 SMNVEV (reference sequence). This CDR3 is built from 14 residues. In DNA, the CDR3 is TGTGCCAGCAGTTTAGGGCTTTCCTACAATGAGCAGTTCTTC. The encoded protein is CASSLGLSYNEQFF.

This chain links TRBV7-9 with TRBJ1-2, with 9 bases lining up with TRBD1. This CDR3 is 15 amino acids long. The ends lost 5 bases at V and 6 bases at J; junction bases unmatched: 10. Germline loops: CDR1 SEHNR, CDR2 FQNEAQ (reference sequence). CDR3 in DNA: TGTGCCAGCAGCCCAACCGCGGACAGGGGCGATGGCTACACCTTC. As protein: CASSPTADRGDGYTF.

V and J are TRBV2 and TRBJ1-6, with a possible D match to TRBD1 (6 bases). The V end was cut by 5 bases, the J end by 0 bases, with 11 bases between. This CDR3 is built from 16 residues. Germline loops: CDR1 SNHLY, CDR2 FYNNEI. The CDR3 region has the DNA TGTGCCAGCAGTAAGGGGGGGAGCTCCTATAATTCACCCCTCCACTTT. Translating gives CASSKGGSSYNSPLHF.

This chain uses TRBV7-9 with TRBJ2-3, with D hard to call. CDR3 length: 13 residues. V dropped 2 bases and J dropped 4 bases, with 7 bases sitting between them. Germline assignment: CDR1 SEHNR and CDR2 FQNEAQ (reference sequence). Here the CDR3 reads CASSLFQSDTQYF. DNA of the CDR3: TGTGCCAGCAGCTTATTCCAATCAGATACGCAGTATTTT.

This chain uses TRBV28 with TRBJ2-7; 7 bases line up with TRBD1. Germline assignment: CDR1 MDHEN and CDR2 SYDVKM. V was clipped by 2 bases and J by 2 bases; unmatched bases: 3. This CDR3 spans 14 amino acids. CDR3 sequence (DNA): TGTGCCAGCAGTTTAGGGGGACAGCCCTACGAGCAGTACTTC. Protein: CASSLGGQPYEQYF.

This clone was counted only a few times. The chain joins TRBV6-4 to TRBJ2-1, with 8 bases identical to TRBD1. The trim removed 3 bases at V and 10 bases at J, leaving 5 bases unmatched. Per the germline V gene, CDR1 is MRHNA and CDR2 is SNTAGT. The CDR3 is made up of 13 amino acids. The CDR3 nucleotides read TGTGCCAGCAGTGATCGTGGGACAGGAGAGCAGTTCTTC. Translating gives CASSDRGTGEQFF.

The V and J genes are TRBV29-1 and TRBJ2-3; unclear D gene. Germline CDR1 is SQVTM and CDR2 is ANQGSEA. The CDR3 has 12 amino acids. V was shortened by 4 bases and J by 1 base, with 6 bases between the two germline ends. The CDR3 is CSVVQGTDTQYF. The CDR3, as DNA: TGCAGCGTTGTTCAGGGCACAGATACGCAGTATTTT.

This chain connects TRBV7-6 to TRBJ1-1; D might be TRBD1 (5 bases). The CDR3 spans 16 residues. V lost 2 bases and J lost 1, with 14 bases in between. Germline loops: CDR1 SGHVS, CDR2 FNYEAQ. The CDR3 coding sequence is TGTGCCAGCAGCTTAAGGCAGGGTTCATGGAACACTGAAGCTTTCTTT. This encodes CASSLRQGSWNTEAFF.